The T cell receptor beta chain described here comes from a study of a mutant IDH1 vaccine in newly diagnosed glioma. In the study overall: Before enrollment, the patients had been treated with radiotherapy alone, temozolomide alone, or both together. Most of them had received both. Study-wide results and caveats: Pseudoprogression appears to have had no connection to changes in top peripheral T cell clonotypes.

The CDR3 loop spans 11 amino acids. Trimming left V 5 bases short and J 9 bases short, with 11 bases between. CDR1 is MNHNY, CDR2 SVGAGI, per germline (reference sequence). Sequenced by immunoSEQ multiplex PCR; TCRdb stores in-frame clones only, minus some. This sample carries about 36,000 clones, around 81% of them seen once, and the ten largest clones take 12%. The sample's time point: week 5, during vaccination. Every vaccine dose comprised 300 ug of mutant IDH1 20-mer peptide plus topical imiquimod. Donors' newly diagnosed IDH1-mutant WHO grade 3 or 4 astrocytomas lacked nuclear ATRX. A remark on this clone: Its antigen is undetermined.

Sequenced material: PBMCs, taken from a glioma patient whose treatment included an IDH1 peptide vaccine. The sequence came from a man aged 50 to 59 with glioma. The J gene is TRBJ2-7, the V gene TRBV6-6; D perhaps matches TRBD2 (6 bases). In nucleotides, the CDR3 is TGTGCCAGCAGTAGGGACTTCTGGCAGTACTTC. Amino acids: CASSRDFWQYF.